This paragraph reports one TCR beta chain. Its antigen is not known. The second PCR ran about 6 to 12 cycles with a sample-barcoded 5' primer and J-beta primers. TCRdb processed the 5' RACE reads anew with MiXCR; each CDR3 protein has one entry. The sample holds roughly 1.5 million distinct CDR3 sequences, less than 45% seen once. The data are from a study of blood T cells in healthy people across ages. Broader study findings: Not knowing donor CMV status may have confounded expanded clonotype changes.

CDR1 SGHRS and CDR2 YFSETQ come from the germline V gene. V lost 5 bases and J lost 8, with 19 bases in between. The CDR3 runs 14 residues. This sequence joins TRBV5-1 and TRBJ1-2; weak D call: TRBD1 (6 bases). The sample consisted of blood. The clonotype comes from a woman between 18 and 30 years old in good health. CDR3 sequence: CASRTTYRVSGYTF. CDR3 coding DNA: TGCGCCAGCAGAACAACCTACAGGGTCTCGGGCTACACCTTC. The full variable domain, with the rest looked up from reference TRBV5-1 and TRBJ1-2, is KAGVTQTPRYLIKTRGQQVTLSCSPISGHRSVSWYQQTPGQGLQFLFEYFSETQRNKGNFPGRFSGRQFSNSRSEMNVSTLELGDSALYLCASRTTYRVSGYTFGSGTRLTVV.